This T cell receptor beta chain was obtained from a study of T-cell memory formation after mild COVID-19. For the study at large: TCR clustering was largely donor specific.

V was cut by 4 bases and J by 1 base, with 7 bases left in between. CDR1 is SEHNR and CDR2 is FQNEAQ in the germline V gene (reference sequence). The length of the CDR3 is 13 residues. Sample barcodes and UMIs were carried by the TCR alpha and TCR beta cDNA libraries that 5'RACE generated with constant-segment primers. MiXCR, applied by TCRdb to the 5' RACE reads, yields one record per CDR3 protein. The sample lists roughly 600,000 distinct CDR3 sequences, roughly 18% occurring once. The sequenced sample was PBMCs or a T cell subset sorted from them (not recorded which). The sequence was obtained from an adult woman who had mild COVID-19 (a few samples of this study predate the infection). Cell type and time point are not known. This chain joins TRBV7-9 and TRBJ1-1; TRBD1 is a possible D gene (6 bases). The CDR3 protein is CASSSRGNTEAFF. The CDR3 coding sequence is TGTGCCAGCAGCTCCAGGGGGAACACTGAAGCTTTCTTT.